This T cell receptor (beta chain) emerged from a study of early T cells in non-severe SARS-CoV-2 infection. Turning to the study itself: Bulk RNA from unsorted whole blood was sequenced; chains were unpaired.

One entry per CDR3 protein results from TCRdb running MiXCR on the 5' RACE reads. The profile covers tens of thousands of distinct CDR3 sequences, with 4.5% to 6% appearing a single time and 5.3% taken by the ten largest. There are many counts of this clonotype. Sample: whole blood. This sequence was found in an adult who was a healthcare worker with PCR-confirmed SARS-CoV-2 infection or an uninfected control (not recorded which).

The CDR3 bases are TGTGCCTGGAGTGTACCTGGCGGGAGAGGGGATGAGCAGTTCTTC. Protein sequence: CAWSVPGGRGDEQFF. This chain uses TRBV30 with TRBJ2-1, with 7 bases matching TRBD2. J gave up 8 bases and V 0 bases, and 10 bases lay outside the gene matches. Germline V lookup: CDR1 GTSNPN, CDR2 SVGIG (reference sequence). There are 15 residues in the CDR3.